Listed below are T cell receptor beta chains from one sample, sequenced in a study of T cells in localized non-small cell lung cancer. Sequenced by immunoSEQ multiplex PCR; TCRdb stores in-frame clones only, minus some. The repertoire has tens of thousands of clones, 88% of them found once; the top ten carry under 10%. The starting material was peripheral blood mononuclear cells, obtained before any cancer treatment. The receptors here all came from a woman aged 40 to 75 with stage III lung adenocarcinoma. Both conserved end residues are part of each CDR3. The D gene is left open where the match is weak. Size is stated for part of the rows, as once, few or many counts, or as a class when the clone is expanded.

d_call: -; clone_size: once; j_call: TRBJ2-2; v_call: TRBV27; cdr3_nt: TGTGCCAGCAGCAAGGTCGGGAGCTCGGGGACCGGGGAGCTGTTTTTT; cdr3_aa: CASSKVGSSGTGELFF
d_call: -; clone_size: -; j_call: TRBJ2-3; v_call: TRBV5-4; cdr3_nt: TGTGCCAGCAGCCACAGGGTGAGCACAGATACGCAGTATTTT; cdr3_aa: CASSHRVSTDTQYF
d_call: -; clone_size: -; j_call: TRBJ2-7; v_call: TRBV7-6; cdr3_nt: TGTGCCAGCAGCTTAACTCGTGAGGGGGGCCGGCAGTACTTC; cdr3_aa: CASSLTREGGRQYF
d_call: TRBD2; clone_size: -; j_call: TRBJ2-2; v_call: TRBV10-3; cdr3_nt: TGTGCCATCAGTGACCGACTAGCGGGTAACACCGGGGAGCTGTTTTTT; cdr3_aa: CAISDRLAGNTGELFF
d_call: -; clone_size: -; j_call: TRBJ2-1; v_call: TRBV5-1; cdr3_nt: TGCGCCAGCAGCTTCGGGAATGAGCAGTTCTTC; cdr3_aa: CASSFGNEQFF
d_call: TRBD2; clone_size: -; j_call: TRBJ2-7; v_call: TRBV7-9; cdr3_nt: TGTGCCAGCAGCTTAGGATTACCTAGCGGGAGCTACGAGCAGTACTTC; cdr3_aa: CASSLGLPSGSYEQYF
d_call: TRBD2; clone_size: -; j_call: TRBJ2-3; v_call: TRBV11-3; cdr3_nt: TGTGCCAGCAGCCCCGAGGCTAGCGGGGGCACAGATACGCAGTATTTT; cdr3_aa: CASSPEASGGTDTQYF
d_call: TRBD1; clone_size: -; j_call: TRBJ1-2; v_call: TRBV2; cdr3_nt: TGTGCCAGCAGTGCGACAGGGGATGGCTACACCTTC; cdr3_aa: CASSATGDGYTF
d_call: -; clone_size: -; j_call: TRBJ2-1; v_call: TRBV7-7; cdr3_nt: TGTGCCAGCAGCTCCGGCCTGACCGGGGGTGGTGAGCAGTTCTTC; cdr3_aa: CASSSGLTGGGEQFF
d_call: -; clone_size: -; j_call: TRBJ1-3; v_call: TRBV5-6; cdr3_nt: TGTGCCAGCAGCTCGGGGGGAGGAAACACCATATATTTT; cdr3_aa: CASSSGGGNTIYF